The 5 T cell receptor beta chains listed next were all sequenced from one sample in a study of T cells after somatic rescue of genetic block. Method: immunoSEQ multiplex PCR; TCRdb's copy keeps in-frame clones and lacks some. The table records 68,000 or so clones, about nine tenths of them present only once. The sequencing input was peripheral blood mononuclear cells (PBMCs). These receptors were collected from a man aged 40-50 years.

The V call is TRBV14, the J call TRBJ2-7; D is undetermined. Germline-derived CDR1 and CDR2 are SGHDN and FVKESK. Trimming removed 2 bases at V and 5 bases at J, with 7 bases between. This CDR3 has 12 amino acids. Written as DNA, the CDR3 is TGTGCCAGCAGCCAACCGCCTCACGAGCAGTACTTC. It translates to CASSQPPHEQYF.

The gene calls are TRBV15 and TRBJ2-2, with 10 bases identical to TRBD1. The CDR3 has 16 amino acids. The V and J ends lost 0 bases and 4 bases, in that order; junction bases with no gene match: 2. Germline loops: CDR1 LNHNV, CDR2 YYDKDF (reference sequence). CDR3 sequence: CATSRDRQGATGELFF. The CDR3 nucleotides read TGTGCCACCAGCAGAGATCGACAGGGGGCCACCGGGGAGCTGTTTTTT. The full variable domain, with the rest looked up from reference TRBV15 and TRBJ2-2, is DAMVIQNPRYQVTQFGKPVTLSCSQTLNHNVMYWYQQKSSQAPKLLFHYYDKDFNNEADTPDNFQSRRPNTSFCFLDIRSPGLGDTAMYLCATSRDRQGATGELFFGEGSRLTVL.

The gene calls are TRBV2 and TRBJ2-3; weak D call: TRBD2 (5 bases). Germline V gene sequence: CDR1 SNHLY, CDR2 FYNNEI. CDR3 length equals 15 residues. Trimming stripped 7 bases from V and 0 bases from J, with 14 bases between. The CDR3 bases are TGTGCCAGCAAAGCCGAGACTATCAGCACAGATACGCAGTATTTT. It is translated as CASKAETISTDTQYF.

The CDR3 DNA reads TGTGCCAGCAGCTTGGTAGTTCTAGTACGGTACAATGAGCAGTTCTTC. It yields the protein CASSLVVLVRYNEQFF. The chain carries TRBV5-8 and TRBJ2-1, with D uncertain. The CDR3 is 16 amino acids. The V gene lost 0 bases and the J gene lost 4 bases, with 14 bases spanning the gap. The germline gives CDR1 SGHTS, CDR2 YDEGEE.

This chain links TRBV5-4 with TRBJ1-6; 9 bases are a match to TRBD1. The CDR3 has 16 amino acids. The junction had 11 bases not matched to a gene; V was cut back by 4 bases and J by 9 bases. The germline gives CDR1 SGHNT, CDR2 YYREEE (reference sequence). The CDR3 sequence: CASSVGQGRWTSPLHF. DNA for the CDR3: TGTGCCAGCAGCGTGGGACAGGGAAGGTGGACTTCACCCCTCCACTTT.